The 9 T cell receptor beta chains reported below all come from one sample, sequenced in a study of T cell clones after liver transplantation. Profiled with immunoSEQ multiplex PCR; TCRdb holds only in-frame clones, not every one. This table holds 9,800 or so clones, about 72% found once. Sequencing was performed on CD8+ T cells from blood, taken at the approximately 15-month timepoint. These receptors were taken from a human patient who received a liver transplant. Part of the T cell pool may stem from the graft donor.

The count of this clone is one. The gene calls are TRBV6-1 and TRBJ2-7; 9 bases agree with TRBD1. CDR1 and CDR2 from the germline V gene are MNHNS and SASEGT. The CDR3 sequence is 15 residues long. Trimming at V came to 4 bases and at J to 0 bases, leaving 4 bases not matched to a gene. The CDR3 DNA follows: TGTGCCAGCAGTGTGGAGACAGGGGGCTCCTACGAGCAGTACTTC. It is translated as CASSVETGGSYEQYF.

The chain links TRBV27 to TRBJ2-2; no reliable D call. The CDR3 runs 13 residues. Germline V gene sequence: CDR1 MNHEY, CDR2 SMNVEV (reference sequence). Trimming cost V 5 bases and J 2 bases, with 6 bases left between them. CDR3 DNA: TGTGCCAGCAGTCTCTACAACACCGGGGAGCTGTTTTTT. Its translation: CASSLYNTGELFF.

The chain employs TRBV6-5 and TRBJ1-1; D gene ambiguous. Per the germline V gene, CDR1 is MNHEY and CDR2 is SVGAGI. CDR3 length equals 15 residues. The V end lost 0 bases, the J end lost 0 bases, and 8 bases lay between the germline ends. CDR3 DNA sequence: TGTGCCAGCAGTTACTCGACACAGTTGAACACTGAAGCTTTCTTT. Translation gives CASSYSTQLNTEAFF.

This clone was observed once. The chain is built from TRBV30 and TRBJ1-1, with TRBD1 matching 11 bases. Germline CDR1 and CDR2: GTSNPN and SVGIG (reference sequence). The CDR3 has 12 residues. V lost 5 bases and J lost 7; bases outside the gene matches: 3. CDR3 nucleotides: TGTGCCTGGGGGGACAGGGGGATTGAAGCTTTCTTT. It is translated as CAWGDRGIEAFF.

This clone was counted a single time. The gene calls are TRBV4-3 and TRBJ2-3, with 7 bases lining up with TRBD2. The CDR3 contains 15 residues. Trimming cost V 4 bases and J 6 bases; bases outside gene matches: 10. Germline CDR1 reads LGHNA; CDR2 reads YSLEER. CDR3 in amino acids: CASSLSRSGIDTQYF. For the CDR3, the DNA is TGCGCCAGCAGCCTTTCCCGGAGCGGGATTGATACGCAGTATTTT.

The chain uses TRBV10-1 and TRBJ1-5; 8 bases map to TRBD1. J was trimmed by 7 bases and V by 8 bases; bases with no gene match: 13. The CDR3 is made up of 15 amino acids. In germline, CDR1 is WNHNN, CDR2 SYGVQD (reference sequence). This chain's CDR3 is CASGDPGQVNQPQHF. CDR3 nucleotides: TGCGCCAGCGGGGACCCGGGACAGGTAAACCAGCCCCAGCATTTT.

The rearrangement joins TRBV4-2 to TRBJ1-5, with 8 bases matching TRBD1. Germline CDR1 reads LGHNA; CDR2 reads YNFKEQ. V shed 1 base, J shed 1 base, and the junction held 6 bases outside the gene matches. This CDR3 comprises 17 residues. CDR3 loop: CASSQGTGGESNQPQHF. The CDR3 DNA follows: TGTGCCAGCAGCCAAGGAACAGGGGGGGAAAGCAATCAGCCCCAGCATTTT.

This clone is medium-sized. The chain is built from TRBV7-8 and TRBJ2-3; D is unresolved. The V gene's germline CDR1 is SGHVS and CDR2 FQNEAQ. The CDR3 has 12 residues. V gave up 6 bases and J gave up 3 bases, with 7 bases separating them. CDR3 residues: CASSFGTDTQYF. The CDR3 DNA is TGTGCCAGCAGTTTTGGGACAGATACGCAGTATTTT.

V usage is TRBV5-4 and J usage is TRBJ2-1; TRBD2 agrees at 16 bases. Germline CDR1 is SGHNT and CDR2 is YYREEE (reference sequence). The CDR3 contains 17 residues. Trimming took 2 bases from V and 4 from J; bases not matched to a gene: 3. CDR3: CASSFGTSGGVYNEQFF. The CDR3 nucleotides are TGTGCCAGCAGCTTTGGGACTAGCGGGGGGGTTTACAATGAGCAGTTCTTC. Together with reference TRBV5-4 and TRBJ2-1, the CDR3 gives the full variable domain: ETGVTQSPTHLIKTRGQQVTLRCSSQSGHNTVSWYQQALGQGPQFIFQYYREEENGRGNFPPRFSGLQFPNYSSELNVNALELDDSALYLCASSFGTSGGVYNEQFFGPGTRLTVL.